Listed below are T cell receptor beta chains from one sample, sequenced in a study of blood T cell repertoires in COVID-19. Sequenced by immunoSEQ multiplex PCR; TCRdb stores in-frame clones only, minus some. The sample has about 74,000 clones, roughly 76% seen once; the top ten hold approximately 15%. Sequenced material: peripheral blood. The source of these receptors is a man aged 70 or older with active or convalescent COVID-19. The conserved cysteine and the conserved F or W are not part of the CDR3 here. Not all rows give a size; the values are once, few, many and, for expanded clones, a class.

v_gene	j_gene	len	abundance	CDR3aa
TRBV7-2	TRBJ2-2	13	-	ASSSYGVGTGELF
TRBV30	TRBJ2-3	12	-	AWIRGSPGDTQY
TRBV4-1	TRBJ1-2	10	-	ASSHEGSGYT
TRBV5-4	TRBJ2-1	11	-	ASSSSSYNEQF
TRBV5-1	TRBJ2-3	16	-	ASSLALGLAGAGDTQY
TRBV7-9	TRBJ1-1	12	few	ASSLDILNTEAF
TRBV5-4	TRBJ2-3	10	-	ASSRGADTQY
TRBV15	TRBJ1-5	14	-	ATSRGPTGGSQPQH
TRBV15	TRBJ1-6	19	few	ATSIGLNRDRGRTYNSPLH
TRBV9	TRBJ2-1	17	-	ASSVGPHSSGGAYNEQF
TRBV10-3	TRBJ1-4	14	-	AISESKRQVNEKLF
TRBV28	TRBJ2-1	11	-	ASLRDAVNEQF
TRBV28	TRBJ2-6	13	-	ASSPGGSGANVLT
TRBV11-2	TRBJ2-2	12	-	ASSFKRGYGELF
TRBV12-5	TRBJ2-1	10	few	ASGTVDRSAF
TRBV3-1/TRBV3-2	TRBJ1-6	12	few	ASSQAGNDSPLH
TRBV29-1	TRBJ2-6	14	-	RGDSPPPSGANVLT
TRBV7-8	TRBJ2-1	16	-	ASSLVSTGGGAYNEQF
TRBV30	TRBJ1-1	12	-	AWNLQGYGTEAF
TRBV5-4	TRBJ2-3	12	few	ASNGGGYTDTQY